This entry concerns a single T cell receptor beta chain. This clone was recorded only once. Its antigen remains undetermined. No much larger clone is present one base from it, and per-base qualities are unavailable. These data come from a study of shared clonotypes between healthy human individuals (dated by TCRdb to about 2020). The study in broad terms: Two women and a few men aged 18 to 49 years were included in the cohort. The study deeply sequenced blood TCR repertoires of about 5 healthy adults to estimate repertoire size and the extent of clonotype sharing between individuals. To increase sequencing depth and limit assay-specific biases, different laboratories used diverse techniques to prepare libraries and sequence TCR repertoires. Leukapheresis yielded between about 0.94 and 8.9 billion PBMCs per donor. The paper as a whole reports these results and caveats: The small number of donors limited the genetic and exposure-history diversity represented. Pairwise subsampling led to the expectation that sequencing depth would affect the degree of clonotype sharing among donors. Sampling was restricted to blood, and TCR repertoires in tissues likely differ from the TCR repertoires found in blood.

Healthy HIV-negative adults with no recently reported acute infections or vaccinations were included as donors. Only Caucasian adults living in Nashville, Tennessee, USA were represented among the donors. For unsorted samples, tens of millions of PBMCs were counted, and genomic DNA was extracted using the QIAamp DNA Blood Mini kit. Blood was collected by leukapheresis, and PBMCs were isolated by Ficoll-Histopaque density gradient centrifugation and then cryopreserved in liquid nitrogen vapor phase. Using the deep immunoSEQ assay, TCR CDR3 regions were amplified from genomic DNA by multiplex PCR. Extracted genomic DNA from each cell subset was distributed evenly across all wells of several immunoSEQ 96-well plates, and each plate was treated as a replicate. For unsorted PBMC, each replicate PCR was loaded with 250 to 300 ng genomic DNA, equivalent to about 30,000 T cell genomes. Genomic DNA from unsorted PBMC was sequenced over ten immunoSEQ deep assay plates. Purified libraries were measured with a Qubit 3.0 fluorometer, size-checked on a Bioanalyzer 2100, and measured again with the KAPA Library Quantification kit. Every immunoSEQ 96-well plate was sequenced on a separate single-read 150-cycle Illumina NextSeq 550 flow cell. The original methods were these. Because the immunoSEQ output included only junctional sequences and no quality scores, the filtering could not be the same as the filtering used for full-length reads. To assign V/J genes and CDR3, sequences were annotated using PyIR, a Python wrapper for IgBLAST v1.9, with IMGT germline references. Reads were removed for weak V/J assignments (E-value above 1e-6), missing CDR3, stop codons, out-of-frame junctions, or ambiguous translated residues. V3J clonotypes were defined by identical inferred V gene, J gene, and CDR3 amino acid sequence. Percentage overlap between repertoires was computed as shared unique clonotypes divided by the size of the smaller repertoire. RTK rarefaction, the Chao1 estimator, and Recon v2.1 estimates of unobserved clonotypes were used to assess repertoire richness. TCRdb's version of the immuneACCESS table is confined to in-frame rearrangements and falls short of the full clone set. An unresolved V gene accounts for under half of the shortfall where checked; the remainder is of unknown origin. V, J and clone size derive from that table, while D and trimming were established from the DNA sequence. Recorded for this sample are roughly 500,000 clones; 81% of them occurred a single time. The ten largest make up 12% of the sample.

Including the terminal cysteine and phenylalanine, the CDR3 comprises 14 residues. The DNA shown is the 42-base CDR3, in frame from base 1. Trimming costs V 2 bases and J 7 bases, and their ends lie 14 bases apart. CDR1 MNHEY and CDR2 SVGAGI were looked up in the germline V gene. This TCR was recovered from a woman aged 40 to 55 in good health. Some clones in this sample may be carry-over from other donors' samples. The V gene is TRBV6-5 and the J gene is TRBJ1-1, with the D gene not confidently named. What was sequenced was PBMCs. In nucleotides, the sequence is TGTGCCAGCAGTTACACGTACCTACAGAATGAAGCTTTCTTT. It is translated as CASSYTYLQNEAFF.